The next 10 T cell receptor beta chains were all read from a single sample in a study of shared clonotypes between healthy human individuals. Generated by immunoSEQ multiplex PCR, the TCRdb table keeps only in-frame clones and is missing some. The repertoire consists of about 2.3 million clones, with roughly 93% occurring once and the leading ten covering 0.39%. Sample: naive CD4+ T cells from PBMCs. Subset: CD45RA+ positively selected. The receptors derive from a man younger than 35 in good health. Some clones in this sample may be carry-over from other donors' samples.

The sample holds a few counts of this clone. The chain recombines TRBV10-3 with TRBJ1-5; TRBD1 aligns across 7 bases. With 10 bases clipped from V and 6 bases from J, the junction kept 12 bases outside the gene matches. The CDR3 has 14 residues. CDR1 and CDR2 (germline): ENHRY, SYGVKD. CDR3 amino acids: CASRDSRDGQPQHF. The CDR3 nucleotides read TGTGCCAGCCGGGACAGCAGGGACGGTCAGCCCCAGCATTTT.

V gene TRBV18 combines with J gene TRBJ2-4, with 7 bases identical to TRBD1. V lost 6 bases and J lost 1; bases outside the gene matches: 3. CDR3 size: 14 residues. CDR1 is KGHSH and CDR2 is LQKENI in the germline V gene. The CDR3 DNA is TGTGCCAGCTCCCAGGGGGAGGCCAAAAACATTCAGTACTTC. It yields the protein CASSQGEAKNIQYF. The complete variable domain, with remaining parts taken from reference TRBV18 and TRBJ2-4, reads NAGVMQNPRHLVRRRGQEARLRCSPMKGHSHVYWYRQLPEEGLKFMVYLQKENIIDESGMPKERFSAEFPKEGPSILRIQQVVRGDSAAYFCASSQGEAKNIQYFGAGTRLSVL.

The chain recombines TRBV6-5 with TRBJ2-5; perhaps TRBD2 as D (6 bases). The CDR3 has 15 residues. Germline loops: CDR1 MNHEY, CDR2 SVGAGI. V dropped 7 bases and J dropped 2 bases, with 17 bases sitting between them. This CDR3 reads CASIKGPSVQETQYF. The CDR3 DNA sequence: TGTGCCAGCATTAAGGGTCCTAGCGTACAAGAGACCCAGTACTTC.

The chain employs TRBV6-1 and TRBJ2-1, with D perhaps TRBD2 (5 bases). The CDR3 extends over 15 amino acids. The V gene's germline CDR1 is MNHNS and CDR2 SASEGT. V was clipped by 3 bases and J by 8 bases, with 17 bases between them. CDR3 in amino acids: CASSEQSGFSHEQFF. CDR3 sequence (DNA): TGTGCCAGCAGTGAGCAAAGCGGTTTTAGTCATGAGCAGTTCTTC.

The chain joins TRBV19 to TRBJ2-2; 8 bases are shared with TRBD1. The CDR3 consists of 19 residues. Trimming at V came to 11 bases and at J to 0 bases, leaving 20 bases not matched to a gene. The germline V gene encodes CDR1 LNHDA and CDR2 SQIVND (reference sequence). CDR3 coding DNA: TGTGCCCCCGAAGCCGCCGCGGACAGGGCGCCTTCGAACACCGGGGAGCTGTTTTTT. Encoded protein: CAPEAAADRAPSNTGELFF.

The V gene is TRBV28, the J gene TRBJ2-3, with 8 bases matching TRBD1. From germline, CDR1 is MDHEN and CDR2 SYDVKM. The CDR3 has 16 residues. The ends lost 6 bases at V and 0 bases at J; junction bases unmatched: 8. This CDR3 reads CASSLPGGESTDTQYF. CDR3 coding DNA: TGTGCCAGCAGCCTACCAGGGGGCGAGAGCACAGATACGCAGTATTTT.

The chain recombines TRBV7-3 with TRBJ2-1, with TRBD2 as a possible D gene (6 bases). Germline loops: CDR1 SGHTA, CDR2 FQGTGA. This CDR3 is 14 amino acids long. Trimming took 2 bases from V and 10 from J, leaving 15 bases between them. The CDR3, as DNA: TGTGCCAGCAGCTTAGGTGTTAGCGGAGGGGAGCAGTTCTTC. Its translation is CASSLGVSGGEQFF.

CDR3 nucleotide sequence: TGTGCCAGCAGCTTACTGGGCAGGCGCAATAATGAAAAACTGTTTTTT. Its translation: CASSLLGRRNNEKLFF. The chain employs TRBV11-2 and TRBJ1-4; no reliable D call. The CDR3 runs to 16 residues. V lost 2 bases to trimming and J lost 4 bases, with 14 bases between them. Germline lookup yields CDR1 SGHAT and CDR2 FQNNGV.

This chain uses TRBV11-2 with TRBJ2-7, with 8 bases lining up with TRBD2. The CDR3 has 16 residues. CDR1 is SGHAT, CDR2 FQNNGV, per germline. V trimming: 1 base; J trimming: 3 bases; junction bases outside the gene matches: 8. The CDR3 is CASSLVWSGRNYEQYF. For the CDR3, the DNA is TGTGCCAGCAGCTTAGTGTGGAGCGGGAGAAACTACGAGCAGTACTTC.

In DNA, the CDR3 is TGTGCCAGCAGTGACCAGAGCGGGAGCACAGATACGCAGTATTTT. As protein: CASSDQSGSTDTQYF. The chain has TRBV6-4 and TRBJ2-3; perhaps TRBD2 as D (6 bases). Trimming removed 2 bases at V and 0 bases at J, with 9 bases between. In germline, CDR1 is MRHNA, CDR2 SNTAGT. The CDR3 contains 15 residues.